This T cell receptor beta chain was sequenced during a study of human T cells and chemical hapten exposure. Study-wide results and caveats: There were significantly more large CDR3 similarity clusters among expanded TCRs than among controls.

A few counts support this clonotype. Antigen specificity is unknown. The CDR3 sequence is 13 residues long. The germline gives CDR1 MNHEY, CDR2 SMNVEV (reference sequence). The V gene end was trimmed by 10 bases and the J gene end by 9 bases; junction bases not matched to a gene: 12. TCRdb independently ran MiXCR on the RACE reads; one entry per CDR3 protein. The profile shows some 200,000 distinct CDR3 sequences, approximately 20% of them singletons. Indicated time point: patch test 1, 2 weeks after DPC sensitization. Treatment in this sample: therapeutic diphenylcyclopropenone sensitization with weekly scalp DPC.

The V gene is TRBV27, the J gene TRBJ2-1; 7 positions agree with TRBD2. Sequencing used whole blood, obtained in connection with sensitization to the hapten diphenylcyclopropenone (DPC). The receptor was isolated from a woman between 50 and 59 years old with alopecia areata. Some clones in this sample may be carry-over from other donors' samples. The CDR3 is CATYGGGGSEQFF. The CDR3 nucleotides are TGTGCCACCTATGGGGGGGGTGGAAGTGAGCAGTTCTTC.